One sample yielded the 5 T cell receptor beta chains listed below, sequenced in a study of T cells in Graves' hyperthyroidism and ophthalmopathy (dated by TCRdb to between 2018 and 2021). The method was multiplex PCR. The reads were generated on an Illumina HiSeq 2000. TCR beta CDR3 regions were amplified from RNA transcripts. For the first round of RT-PCR on the TCR CDR3, the HTBI primer set was used together with the Qiagen OneStep RT-PCR kit. The public sequencing data were trimmed at Q25 with fastp and processed into clonotypes with MiXCR by TCRdb, which kept only in-frame beta chains. Each record represents a unique CDR3 protein, reported with the most common genes and DNA among its rows. The sample profile shows around 760,000 distinct CDR3 sequences; around a third of them were found once. Together, the top ten hold around 30% of the sample. Material: blood. These receptors came from a woman aged 40-49 years with Graves' hyperthyroidism.

Comments on this clonotype: With a much larger clone just one base away, this may be a read error. This chain links TRBV10-3 with TRBJ1-3; no clear D gene. Between the trimmed V and J ends, which lost 11 bases and 2 bases, there was a span of 10 bases. Germline values: CDR1 ENHRY, CDR2 SYGVKD. The CDR3 is made up of 12 amino acids. CDR3 region: CAVGGPGNTIYF. CDR3 coding DNA: TGTGCCGTCGGAGGCCCTGGAAACACCATATATTTT.

Many counts were recorded for this clonotype. The rearrangement uses TRBV2 and TRBJ1-2; 9 bases map to TRBD1. V shed 6 bases, J shed 4 bases, and the junction held 9 bases outside the gene matches. The germline CDR1 and CDR2 sequences are SNHLY and FYNNEI. This CDR3 spans 15 amino acids. CDR3 DNA: TGTGCCAGCAGGCCTACAGGGGGCCTGGGCTATGGCTACACCTTC. Amino acid sequence: CASRPTGGLGYGYTF.

Turning to this clonotype: One junction end disagrees with the germline gene, perhaps due to a read error. The rearrangement links TRBV7-3 to TRBJ1-1; the D gene is possibly TRBD1 (5 bases). Germline-derived CDR1 and CDR2 are SGHTA and FQGTGA. The CDR3 covers 15 residues. The CDR3 reads CASSLRGLLDTEAFF. Written as DNA, the CDR3 is TGTGCCAGCAGTTTAAGGGGCCTATTGGACACTGAAGCTTTCTTT.

Ten or more counts support this clonotype. V usage is TRBV29-1 and J usage is TRBJ1-1; 9 bases match TRBD1. Germline values: CDR1 SQVTM, CDR2 ANQGSEA. Trimming at V came to 7 bases and at J to 4 bases, leaving 4 bases not matched to a gene. The CDR3 spans 12 residues. This chain's CDR3 is CSAGQGSTEAFF. Here the CDR3 DNA reads TGCAGCGCCGGACAGGGGAGCACTGAAGCTTTCTTT.

The chain employs TRBV6-2 or TRBV6-3 and TRBJ1-1, with D uncertain. The CDR3 totals 15 residues. CDR1 is MNHEY and CDR2 is SVGEGT in the germline V gene. Deletions cut 2 bases from V and 0 bases from J, with 10 bases between. The CDR3 coding sequence is TGTGCCAGCAGTTACCCCCGGAGTCTGAACACTGAAGCTTTCTTT. Translated: CASSYPRSLNTEAFF.